The 8 T cell receptor beta chains given below trace back to one sample, sequenced in a study of T-cell reconstitution after alpha-beta-depleted transplantation in children. It was with unique molecular identifiers that the TCRbeta library was prepared. MiXCR, run by TCRdb on the PCR reads, gives a single entry per CDR3 protein. Of approximately 630,000 distinct CDR3 sequences listed, 13% are singletons. This specimen consisted of PBMCs, obtained before TCRalphabeta/CD19-depleted stem cell transplant. All receptors come from a girl aged 2 to 10 with congenital amegakaryocytic thrombocytopenia, due to receive a stem cell transplant.

Many counts were recorded for this clonotype. The chain links TRBV15 to TRBJ2-1; D perhaps matches TRBD2 (6 bases). CDR3 length equals 14 residues. The V end was cut by 2 bases, the J end by 8 bases, with 13 bases between. Per germline, CDR1 LNHNV and CDR2 YYDKDF (reference sequence). CDR3 DNA: TGTGCCACCAGCAGACCAGCGGGCTGGCATGAGCAGTTCTTC. Residues: CATSRPAGWHEQFF.

This clonotype was seen ten or more times. This chain uses TRBV20-1 with TRBJ2-7; no reliable D call. The germline V gene has CDR1 DFQATT and CDR2 SNEGSKA (reference sequence). The CDR3 covers 14 residues. The V gene lost 7 bases and the J gene lost 2 bases, with 18 bases spanning the gap. CDR3 sequence reads: CSVKRVGGPYEQYF. Here the CDR3 DNA reads TGCAGTGTTAAAAGGGTCGGCGGTCCCTACGAGCAGTACTTC.

This clonotype occurred many times. The genes are TRBV5-6 and TRBJ2-2; D not resolved. Germline CDR1 reads SGHDT; CDR2 reads YYEEEE. Trimming took 0 bases from V and 0 from J, leaving 15 bases between them. The CDR3 totals 18 residues. The CDR3 region is CASSLDKSTFANTGELFF. DNA of the CDR3: TGTGCCAGCAGCTTGGACAAGAGTACTTTCGCGAACACCGGGGAGCTGTTTTTT.

This clonotype was seen many times. The CDR3 DNA follows: TGTGCCAGCACCTCGGGGGGCGCGGGTGAAAAACTGTTTTTT. Its translation: CASTSGGAGEKLFF. This chain uses TRBV21-1 with TRBJ1-4; TRBD1 was called by the table and not checked on the DNA. TRBV21-1 counts as a pseudogene. CDR3 length equals 14 residues.

This clonotype was observed a handful of times. This chain links TRBV3-1 with TRBJ2-5; TRBD1 or TRBD2 may be the D gene (6 bases each). From germline, CDR1 is LGHDT and CDR2 YNNKEL (reference sequence). The CDR3 totals 14 residues. Between the trimmed V and J ends, which lost 0 bases and 4 bases, there was a span of 9 bases. The CDR3: CASSQEGGLETQYF. In DNA form, the CDR3 reads TGTGCCAGCAGCCAAGAAGGGGGGCTAGAGACCCAGTACTTC.

The rearrangement uses TRBV10-3 and TRBJ2-7; 9 bases agree with TRBD1. V was clipped by 6 bases and J by 1 base; unmatched bases: 1. The CDR3 covers 13 residues. The germline V gene has CDR1 ENHRY and CDR2 SYGVKD. The CDR3 here is CAISDRGSYEQYF. DNA of the CDR3: TGTGCCATCAGCGACAGGGGGTCCTACGAGCAGTACTTC.

This sequence joins TRBV6-1 and TRBJ2-3, with D perhaps TRBD1 (6 bases). This CDR3 is 13 amino acids long. Trimming cost V 9 bases and J 3 bases, with 13 bases left between them. Germline V gives CDR1 MNHNS, CDR2 SASEGT. CDR3 amino acids: CASTGLGTDTQYF. CDR3 bases: TGTGCCAGTACAGGGCTTGGAACAGATACGCAGTATTTT.

Concerning this clonotype itself: The junction departs from the called germline gene at one end, perhaps through a read error. This rearrangement joins TRBV5-1 to TRBJ2-7; 16 bases map to TRBD2. The germline gives CDR1 SGHRS, CDR2 YFSETQ. This CDR3 has 20 amino acids. The CDR3 region is CASSSIEGLAGGLLAYEQHF. CDR3 coding DNA: TGCGCCAGCAGCTCGATCGAGGGACTAGCGGGAGGGCTCCTGGCGTACGAGCAGCACTTC.